The present T cell receptor beta chain was sequenced within a study of blood T cell repertoires in COVID-19. Germline CDR1 WSHSY, CDR2 SAAADI. The CDR3 loop spans 14 amino acids. V dropped 2 bases and J dropped 6 bases, with 13 bases sitting between them. Generated by immunoSEQ multiplex PCR, the TCRdb table keeps only in-frame clones and is missing some. Of approximately 500,000 clones in the sample, roughly 91% were seen once. The chain carries TRBV10-2 and TRBJ1-2; TRBD1 is a possible D gene (6 bases). The sample consisted of peripheral blood. The clonotype comes from a woman in her forties or fifties with COVID-19, enrolled during active disease. CDR3 sequence (DNA): TGCGCCAGCAGTGAGGGCAGGGGAAGGAATGGCTACACCTTC. Amino acid sequence: CASSEGRGRNGYTF.